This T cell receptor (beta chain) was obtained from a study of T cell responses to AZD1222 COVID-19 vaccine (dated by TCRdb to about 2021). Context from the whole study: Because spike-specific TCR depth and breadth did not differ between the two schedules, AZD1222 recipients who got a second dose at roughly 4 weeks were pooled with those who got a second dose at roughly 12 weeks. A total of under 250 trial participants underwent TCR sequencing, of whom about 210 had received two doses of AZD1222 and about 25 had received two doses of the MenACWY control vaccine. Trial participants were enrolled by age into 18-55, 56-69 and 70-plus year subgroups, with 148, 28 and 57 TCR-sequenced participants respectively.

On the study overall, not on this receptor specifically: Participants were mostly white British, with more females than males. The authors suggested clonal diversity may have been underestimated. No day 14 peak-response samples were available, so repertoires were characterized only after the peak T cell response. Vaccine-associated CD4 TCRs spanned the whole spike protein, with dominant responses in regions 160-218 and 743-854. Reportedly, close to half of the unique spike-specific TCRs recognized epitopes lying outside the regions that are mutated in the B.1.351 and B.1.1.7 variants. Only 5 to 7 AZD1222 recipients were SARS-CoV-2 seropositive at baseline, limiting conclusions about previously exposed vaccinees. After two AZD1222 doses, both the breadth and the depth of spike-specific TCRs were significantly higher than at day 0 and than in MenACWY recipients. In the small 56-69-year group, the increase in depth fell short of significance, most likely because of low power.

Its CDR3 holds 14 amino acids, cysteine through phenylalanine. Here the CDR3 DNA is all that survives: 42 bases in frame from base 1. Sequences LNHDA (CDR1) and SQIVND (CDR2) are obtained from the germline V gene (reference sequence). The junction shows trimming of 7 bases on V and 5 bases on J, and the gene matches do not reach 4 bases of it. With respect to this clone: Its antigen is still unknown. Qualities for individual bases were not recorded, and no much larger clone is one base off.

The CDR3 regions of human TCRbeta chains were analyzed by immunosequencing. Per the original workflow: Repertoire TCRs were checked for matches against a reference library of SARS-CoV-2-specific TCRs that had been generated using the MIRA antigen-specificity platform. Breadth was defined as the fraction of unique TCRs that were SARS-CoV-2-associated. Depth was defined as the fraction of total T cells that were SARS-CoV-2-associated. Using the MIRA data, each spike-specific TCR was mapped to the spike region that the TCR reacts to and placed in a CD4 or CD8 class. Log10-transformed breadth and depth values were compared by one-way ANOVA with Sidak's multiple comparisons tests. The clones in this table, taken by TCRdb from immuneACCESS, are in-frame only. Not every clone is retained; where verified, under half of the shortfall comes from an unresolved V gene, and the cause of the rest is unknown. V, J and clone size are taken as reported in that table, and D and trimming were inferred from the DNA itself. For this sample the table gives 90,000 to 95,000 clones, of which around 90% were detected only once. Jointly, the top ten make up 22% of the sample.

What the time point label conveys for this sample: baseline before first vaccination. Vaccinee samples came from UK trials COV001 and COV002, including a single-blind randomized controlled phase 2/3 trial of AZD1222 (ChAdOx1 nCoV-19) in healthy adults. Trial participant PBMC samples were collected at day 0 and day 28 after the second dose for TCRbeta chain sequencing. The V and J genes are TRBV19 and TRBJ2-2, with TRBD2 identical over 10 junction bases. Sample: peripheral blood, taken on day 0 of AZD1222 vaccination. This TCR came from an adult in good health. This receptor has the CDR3 CASKPGLATGELFF. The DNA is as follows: TGTGCCAGTAAGCCGGGACTAGCGACCGGGGAGCTGTTTTTT.